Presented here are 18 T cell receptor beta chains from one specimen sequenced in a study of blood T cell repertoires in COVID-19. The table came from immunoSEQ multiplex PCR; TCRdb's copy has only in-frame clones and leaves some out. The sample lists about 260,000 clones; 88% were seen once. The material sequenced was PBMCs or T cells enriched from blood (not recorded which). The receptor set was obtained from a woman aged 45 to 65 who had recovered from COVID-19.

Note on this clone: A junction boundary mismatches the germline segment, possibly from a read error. The CDR3 spells CASSLDWPGVSGDRYDYTF. CDR3 in DNA: TGTGCCAGCAGTTTAGACTGGCCCGGAGTTTCAGGGGACAGATATGACTACACCTTC. V gene TRBV28 combines with J gene TRBJ1-2, with TRBD1 matching 7 bases. CDR3 size: 19 residues. Germline V gene sequence: CDR1 MDHEN, CDR2 SYDVKM.

The CDR3, as DNA: TGTGCCAGCCAAGGGGGATCTGGAAACACCATATATTTT. Translating gives CASQGGSGNTIYF. The chain has TRBV28 and TRBJ1-3, with D perhaps matching TRBD1 (6 bases). The CDR3 totals 13 residues. Germline lookup yields CDR1 MDHEN and CDR2 SYDVKM. Deletions cut 8 bases from V and 1 base from J, with 9 bases between.

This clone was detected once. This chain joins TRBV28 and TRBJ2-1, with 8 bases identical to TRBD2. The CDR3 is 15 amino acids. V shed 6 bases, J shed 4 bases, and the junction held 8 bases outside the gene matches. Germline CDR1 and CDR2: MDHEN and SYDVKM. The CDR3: CASSPSGSGYNEQFF. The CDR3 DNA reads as TGTGCCAGCAGCCCGAGCGGGAGTGGTTACAATGAGCAGTTCTTC.

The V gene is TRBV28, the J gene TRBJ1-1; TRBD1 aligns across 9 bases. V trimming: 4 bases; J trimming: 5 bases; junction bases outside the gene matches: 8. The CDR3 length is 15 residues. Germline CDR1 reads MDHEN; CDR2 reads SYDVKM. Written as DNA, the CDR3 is TGTGCCAGCAGTTCTCCGGGACAGGGCGGGACTGAAGCTTTCTTT. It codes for CASSSPGQGGTEAFF.

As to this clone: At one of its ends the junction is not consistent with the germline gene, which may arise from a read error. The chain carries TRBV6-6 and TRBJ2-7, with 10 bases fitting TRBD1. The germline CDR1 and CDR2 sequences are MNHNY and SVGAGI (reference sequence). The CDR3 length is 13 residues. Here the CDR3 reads CASRPGQGIYSDF. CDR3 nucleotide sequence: TGTGCCAGCAGACCGGGACAGGGGATATACTCCGACTTC.

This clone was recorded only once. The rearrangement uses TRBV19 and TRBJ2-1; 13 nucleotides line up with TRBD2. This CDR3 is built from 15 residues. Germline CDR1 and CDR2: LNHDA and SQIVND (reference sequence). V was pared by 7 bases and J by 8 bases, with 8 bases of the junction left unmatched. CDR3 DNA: TGTGCCAGTACCCCGGGGACTAGCGGGATTTATGAGCAGTTCTTC. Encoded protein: CASTPGTSGIYEQFF.

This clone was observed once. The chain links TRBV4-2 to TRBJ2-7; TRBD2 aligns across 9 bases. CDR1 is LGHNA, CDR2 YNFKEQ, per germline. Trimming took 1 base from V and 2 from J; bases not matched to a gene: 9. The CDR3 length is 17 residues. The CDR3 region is CASSQGGLGLATYEQYF. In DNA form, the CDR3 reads TGTGCCAGCAGCCAAGGGGGATTGGGACTAGCCACCTACGAGCAGTACTTC.

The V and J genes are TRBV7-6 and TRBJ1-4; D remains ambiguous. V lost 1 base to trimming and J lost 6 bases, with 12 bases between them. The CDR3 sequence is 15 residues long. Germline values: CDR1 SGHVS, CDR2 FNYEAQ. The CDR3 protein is CASSLGGREHEKLFF. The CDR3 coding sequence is TGTGCCAGCAGCTTAGGTGGGCGGGAGCATGAAAAACTGTTTTTT.

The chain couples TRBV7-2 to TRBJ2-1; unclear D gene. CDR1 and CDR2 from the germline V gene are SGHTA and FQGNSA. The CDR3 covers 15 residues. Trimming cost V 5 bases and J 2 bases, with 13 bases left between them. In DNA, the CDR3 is TGTGCCAGCAGCCACTTTCGCACCCCCTACAATGAGCAGTTCTTC. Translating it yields CASSHFRTPYNEQFF.

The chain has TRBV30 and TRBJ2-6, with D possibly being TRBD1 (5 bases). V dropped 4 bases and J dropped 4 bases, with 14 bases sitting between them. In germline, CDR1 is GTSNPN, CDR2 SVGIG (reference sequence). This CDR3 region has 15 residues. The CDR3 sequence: CAWIQGDLGANVLTF. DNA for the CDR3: TGTGCCTGGATCCAGGGTGACCTAGGGGCCAACGTCCTGACTTTC.

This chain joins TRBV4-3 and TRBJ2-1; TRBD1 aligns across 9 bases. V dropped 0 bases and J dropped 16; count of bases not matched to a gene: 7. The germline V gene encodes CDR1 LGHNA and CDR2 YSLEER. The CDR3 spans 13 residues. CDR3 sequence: CASSQDRGDRVFF. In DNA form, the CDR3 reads TGCGCCAGCAGCCAAGATAGGGGGGACAGGGTCTTCTTC.

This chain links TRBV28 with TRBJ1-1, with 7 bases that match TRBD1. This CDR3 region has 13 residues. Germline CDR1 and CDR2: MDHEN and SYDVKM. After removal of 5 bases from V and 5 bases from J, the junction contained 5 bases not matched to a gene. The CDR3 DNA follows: TGTGCCAGCAGTACGCACAGGGGAACTGAAGCTTTCTTT. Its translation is CASSTHRGTEAFF.

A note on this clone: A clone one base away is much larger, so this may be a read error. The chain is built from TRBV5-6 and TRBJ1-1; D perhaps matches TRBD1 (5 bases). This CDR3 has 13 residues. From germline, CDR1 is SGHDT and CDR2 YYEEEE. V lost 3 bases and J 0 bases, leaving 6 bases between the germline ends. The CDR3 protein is CASSWGVNTEAFF. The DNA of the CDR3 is TGTGCCAGCAGCTGGGGGGTGAACACTGAAGCTTTCTTT. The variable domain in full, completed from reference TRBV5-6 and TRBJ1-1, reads DAGVTQSPTHLIKTRGQQVTLRCSPKSGHDTVSWYQQALGQGPQFIFQYYEEEERQRGNFPDRFSGHQFPNYSSELNVNALLLGDSALYLCASSWGVNTEAFFGQGTRLTVV.

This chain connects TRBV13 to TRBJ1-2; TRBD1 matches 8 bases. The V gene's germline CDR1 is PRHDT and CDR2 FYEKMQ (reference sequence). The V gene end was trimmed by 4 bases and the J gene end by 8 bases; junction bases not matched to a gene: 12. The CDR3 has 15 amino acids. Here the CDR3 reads CASSSRTGINLGYTF. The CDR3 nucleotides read TGTGCCAGCAGCTCGCGGACAGGGATTAATTTGGGCTACACCTTC.

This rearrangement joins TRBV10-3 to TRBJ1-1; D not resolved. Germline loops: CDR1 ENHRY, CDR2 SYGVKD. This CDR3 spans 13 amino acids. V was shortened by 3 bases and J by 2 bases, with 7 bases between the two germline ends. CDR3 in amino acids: CAISEGSNTEAFF. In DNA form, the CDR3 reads TGTGCCATCAGTGAAGGGAGCAACACTGAAGCTTTCTTT.

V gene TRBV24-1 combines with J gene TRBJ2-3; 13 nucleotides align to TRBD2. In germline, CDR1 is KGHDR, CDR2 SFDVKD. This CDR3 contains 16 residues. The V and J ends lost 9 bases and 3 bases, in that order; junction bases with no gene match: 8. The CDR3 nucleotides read TGTGCCACCCAGACTAGCGGGAGGACCCAAACAGATACGCAGTATTTT. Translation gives CATQTSGRTQTDTQYF.

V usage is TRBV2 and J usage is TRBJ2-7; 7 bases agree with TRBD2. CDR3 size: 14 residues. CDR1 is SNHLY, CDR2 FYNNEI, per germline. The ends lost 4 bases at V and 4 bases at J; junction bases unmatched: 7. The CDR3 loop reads CASSAASGQYEQYF. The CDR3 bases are TGTGCCAGCAGTGCGGCTAGCGGTCAATACGAGCAGTACTTC.

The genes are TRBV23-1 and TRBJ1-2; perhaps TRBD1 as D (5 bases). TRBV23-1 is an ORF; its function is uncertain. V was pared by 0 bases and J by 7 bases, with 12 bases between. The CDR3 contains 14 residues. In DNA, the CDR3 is TGCGCCAGCAGTCAATCTAAGGGGCAGGGTGGCTACACCTTC. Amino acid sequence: CASSQSKGQGGYTF.